This entry features one T cell receptor (beta chain) sequence. This receptor's antigen is unknown. One base away there is no much larger clone; base qualities are not given. According to the study, the label for this sample's treatment or condition signals: roughly ten-day PBMC culture with coronavirus spike peptide pools or control peptides (ViraFEST assay). CD4+ T cells from unexposed donors were collected before the COVID-19 pandemic (2011-2018). The ViraFEST assay was used in the study, in which antigen-specific T cells were expanded with peptide pools and expanded clonotypes were subsequently identified by TCR sequencing. Each well held 2.2 million or so PBMCs cultured with approximately 9.1 ug/ml peptide pools in IMDM containing approximately 4.8% human AB serum and 7.5 to 10 IU/ml IL-2. On days 3 and 7, half of the culture medium was replaced with fresh IL-2-containing medium. After nine to eleven days of culture, CD4+ T cells were isolated by negative selection with the EasySep CD4+ T cell isolation kit. As cell number allowed, CD4+ T cells from unexposed donors were tested for reactivity to SARS-CoV-2 S and N and to four common cold coronavirus spike pools. PBMCs were separated from whole blood using Ficoll-Paque Plus gradient centrifugation and then either used fresh or cryopreserved at -140C. Each culture condition was generally run in triplicate wells. Leukapheresis product for the unexposed donors was bought commercially.

This record comes from a study of vaccination and CD4 T cells after COVID-19 (dated by TCRdb to the early 2020s). About the investigation overall: The convalescent cohort included six males and four females, with two Hispanic individuals, seven Caucasians, two Asians and one multiracial person. Each participant got two doses of either the Pfizer-BioNTech BNT162b2 vaccine (n=8) or the Moderna mRNA-1273 vaccine (n=2). Post-COVID blood samples from convalescent patients were collected a median of around 110 days after diagnosis, with a range of 35 to 161 days. Post-vaccine blood samples were taken a median of around 77 days after the second vaccine dose, with a range of 14 to 241 days. Overlapping spike peptide pools from SARS-CoV-2 and from the common cold coronaviruses HCoV-NL63, HCoV-OC43 and HCoV-229E were used as culture stimuli. In control cultures, a CEFX viral epitope pool was used as positive control, an HIV-1 Nef peptide pool was used as negative control, or no peptide was added. In ten to eleven COVID-19 convalescent patients and a handful of infection-naive healthy vaccine recipients, the spike-specific CD4+ TCR repertoire before mRNA vaccination was compared with the repertoire after mRNA vaccination. In an earlier paper using these donors, memory CD4+ T cell crossreactivity between SARS-CoV-2 and common cold coronavirus spike proteins was assessed at the TCR clonotype level.

Study-wide findings and limitations: An increase in the median number of SARS-CoV-2-reactive clonotypes from 20 to 25 after infection to 35 to 40 after vaccination was observed, but the change was not found to be significant. Among the post-vaccine SARS-CoV-2-reactive clones in convalescent patients, a median roughly 85% showed up only after vaccination, which suggests vaccine-specific priming. Of the vaccine-specific clones in convalescent patients, 304 of 307, or nearly all, reacted only to SARS-CoV-2 spike and did not cross-react with common cold coronaviruses. The number of convalescent patients in the study was relatively small, and the study did not examine early timepoints following natural infection.

The germline V and J ends show losses of 6 bases and 4 bases respectively, and no gene match explains 15 bases of the junction. Counted from cysteine to phenylalanine, this CDR3 has 17 amino acids. The DNA shown is the 51-base CDR3, in frame from base 1. Reading the germline V gene (reference sequence) gives CDR1 DFQATT and CDR2 SNEGSKA. The protocol used for the library was PCR. DNA from cultured CD4+ T cells was subjected to TCR sequencing with the Oncomine TCR Beta short-read assay at the Johns Hopkins FTIC core. The QIAamp micro DNA kit was used to extract genomic DNA from the cultured CD4+ T cells. The Oncomine TCR Beta libraries from cultured CD4+ T cells were pooled using unique dual indexes and then sequenced on an Illumina iSeq 100. Regarding the original processing steps: Non-productive sequences were filtered out, and CDR3s that did not start with C, did not end with F or W, or were shorter than 7 amino acids were discarded. Antigen-specific clonotypes were identified using the MANAFEST web application through comparison of peptide-stimulated wells with reference and other culture wells. An FDR below 0.05, an odds ratio above 5, and a productive frequency above 0.1% in at least two of three replicate wells were required for clones to be considered positive. Cross-reactive clonotypes were defined as significantly expanded in both SARS-CoV-2 spike wells and at least one common cold coronavirus spike condition. Similarity between CDR3 sequences was evaluated in R version 3.6.1 using Levenshtein distances (stringdist) and unrooted phylogenetic trees (ape). The public reads were quality trimmed at Q25 with fastp and then assembled into clones with MiXCR by TCRdb, keeping productive beta chains. Each record represents a unique CDR3 protein, reported with the most common genes and DNA among its rows. In this record, the V and J calls reflect TCRdb's handling and not the investigators' own analysis. The sample profile shows roughly 9,000 distinct CDR3 sequences; roughly 49% of them were found once. The top ten constitute roughly 15% of the sample.

The sequenced material came from CD4+ T cells from blood, cultured in vitro. This clonotype was sampled from a human donor in good health. The sequence links TRBV20-1 to TRBJ2-2; a stretch of 9 junction bases matches TRBD2. The encoded CDR3 is CSAYLGRGGPLTGELFF. The sequence in DNA is TGCAGTGCCTATCTTGGGCGGGGGGGACCTCTCACCGGGGAGCTGTTTTTT.